This T cell receptor (beta chain) was observed in a study of CXCR3-negative and CXCR3-positive naive CD8 T cells. Study-wide results and limits: Naive CXCR3-positive cells had TRB CDR3s more hydrophobic than those of CXCR3-negative naive cells.

On this clonotype itself: Its antigen is as yet unknown.

Researchers prepared the TRB cDNA libraries using 5' RACE with UMI labels. One entry per CDR3 protein, without DNA, is what TCRdb gives after re-calling the 5' RACE reads. Recorded for this sample: 150,000 to 170,000 distinct CDR3 sequences. Germline V gives CDR1 LGHNA, CDR2 YSLEER. There are 17 residues in the CDR3. This clonotype was obtained from a human donor in good health. Some clones in this sample may be carry-over from other donors' samples. The specimen was naive CXCR3+ CD8+ T cells from blood. Indicated subset: CD45RO-CCR7+CD27+CD95- naive CD8+ T cells expressing CXCR3 (TNR3+). The J gene is TRBJ2-3, the V gene TRBV4-3. The CDR3 sequence: CASSQDRPGARTDTQYF.